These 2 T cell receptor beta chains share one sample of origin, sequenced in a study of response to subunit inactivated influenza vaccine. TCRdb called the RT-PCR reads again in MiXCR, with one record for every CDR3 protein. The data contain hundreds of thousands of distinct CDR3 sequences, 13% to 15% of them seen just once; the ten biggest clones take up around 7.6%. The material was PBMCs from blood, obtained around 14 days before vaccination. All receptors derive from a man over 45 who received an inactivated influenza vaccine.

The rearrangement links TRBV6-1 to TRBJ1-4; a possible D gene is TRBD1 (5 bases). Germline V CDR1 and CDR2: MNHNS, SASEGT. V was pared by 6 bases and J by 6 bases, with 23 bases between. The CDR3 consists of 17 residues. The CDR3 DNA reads TGTGCCAGCAGACAGGAGGGGATAAGGCAACTGGATGAAAAACTGTTTTTT. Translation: CASRQEGIRQLDEKLFF.

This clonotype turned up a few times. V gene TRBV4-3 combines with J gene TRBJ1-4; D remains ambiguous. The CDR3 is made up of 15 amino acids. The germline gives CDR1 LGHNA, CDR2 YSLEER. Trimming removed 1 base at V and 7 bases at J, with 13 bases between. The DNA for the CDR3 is TGCGCCAGCAGCCAAGGGACCGCCCCCGGTGAAAAACTGTTTTTT. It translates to CASSQGTAPGEKLFF.